The rows below give T cell receptor beta chains drawn from one sample of a study of T cells in Graves' hyperthyroidism and ophthalmopathy. TCRdb independently ran MiXCR on the multiplex PCR reads; one entry per CDR3 protein. The sample includes roughly 630,000 distinct CDR3 sequences, about a sixth of them seen just once. Sequenced material: blood. All receptors derive from a woman younger than 45 with Graves' hyperthyroidism. Both conserved end residues are part of each CDR3. The order of the fields is CDR3 DNA, CDR3 protein, clone size, J gene, D gene, V gene. D genes are given only for firm matches. Size values are once, few and many counts, or a class for expanded clones, and some rows have none.

CDR3 DNA: TGTGCCAGCTCACCATTAACAGGGGCGAGAGATACGCAGTATTTT
CDR3 protein: CASSPLTGARDTQYF
clone size: NA
J gene: TRBJ2-3
D gene: TRBD1
V gene: TRBV18

CDR3 DNA: TGTGCCAGCACCTCCCACACTGGGACTCAAGAGACCCAGTACTTC
CDR3 protein: CASTSHTGTQETQYF
clone size: few
J gene: TRBJ2-5
D gene: NA
V gene: TRBV6-1

CDR3 DNA: TGTGCCAGCAGAAAACGTCTTCCCGGGGACGGACAAGAGACCCAGTACTTC
CDR3 protein: CASRKRLPGDGQETQYF
clone size: NA
J gene: TRBJ2-5
D gene: NA
V gene: TRBV6-2/TRBV6-3

CDR3 DNA: TGTGCCAGCAGCCCTGCTACCGTCAATGAGCAGTTCTTC
CDR3 protein: CASSPATVNEQFF
clone size: many
J gene: TRBJ2-1
D gene: NA
V gene: TRBV5-4

CDR3 DNA: TGTGCCAGCAGCTTACCGTCTAGCGGGGGCTCCTACAATGAGCAGTTCTTC
CDR3 protein: CASSLPSSGGSYNEQFF
clone size: many
J gene: TRBJ2-1
D gene: TRBD2
V gene: TRBV7-9

CDR3 DNA: TGCAGTGCTAGAGATACCCAATCTAGCGGGAGGCTTTACAATGAGCAGTTCTTC
CDR3 protein: CSARDTQSSGRLYNEQFF
clone size: NA
J gene: TRBJ2-1
D gene: TRBD2
V gene: TRBV20-1

CDR3 DNA: TGTGCCAGCAGCTTAAGAGGGCCAGGGGAGACCCAGTACTTC
CDR3 protein: CASSLRGPGETQYF
clone size: NA
J gene: TRBJ2-5
D gene: NA
V gene: TRBV7-2

CDR3 DNA: TGCAGCGTTGACGGGGGTGGCTACACCTTC
CDR3 protein: CSVDGGGYTF
clone size: few
J gene: TRBJ1-2
D gene: NA
V gene: TRBV29-1

CDR3 DNA: TGCAGCGTTGAAGGGGATCCCACCGGGGAGCTGTTTTTT
CDR3 protein: CSVEGDPTGELFF
clone size: NA
J gene: TRBJ2-2
D gene: NA
V gene: TRBV29-1

CDR3 DNA: TGTGCCAGCAGCTTAGCAGACCCTAACACAGATACGCAGTATTTT
CDR3 protein: CASSLADPNTDTQYF
clone size: many
J gene: TRBJ2-3
D gene: NA
V gene: TRBV11-2

CDR3 DNA: TGTGCCAGCTCACCCATTATCGCAGGGGGGGCCTACGAGCAGTACTTC
CDR3 protein: CASSPIIAGGAYEQYF
clone size: many
J gene: TRBJ2-7
D gene: NA
V gene: TRBV18

CDR3 DNA: TGTGCCAGCAGCGACAGTAACTATGGCTACACCTTC
CDR3 protein: CASSDSNYGYTF
clone size: many
J gene: TRBJ1-2
D gene: NA
V gene: TRBV27

CDR3 DNA: TGTGCCAGCAGACCGGGAGTTTTTTTCGGAGTTAGCACAGATACGCAGTATTTT
CDR3 protein: CASRPGVFFGVSTDTQYF
clone size: NA
J gene: TRBJ2-3
D gene: NA
V gene: TRBV27

CDR3 DNA: TGTGCCAGCAGCCACCGACACGAGCAGTACTTC
CDR3 protein: CASSHRHEQYF
clone size: many
J gene: TRBJ2-7
D gene: NA
V gene: TRBV3-1

CDR3 DNA: TGTGCCAGCAGCATGGACAGGGGATCCTCTGGAAACACCATATATTTT
CDR3 protein: CASSMDRGSSGNTIYF
clone size: few
J gene: TRBJ1-3
D gene: TRBD1
V gene: TRBV7-2

CDR3 DNA: TGTGCCAGCAGTTTATTCCTTAGGACAGGGTTGGATGAGCAGTTCTTC
CDR3 protein: CASSLFLRTGLDEQFF
clone size: many
J gene: TRBJ2-1
D gene: TRBD1
V gene: TRBV12-3/TRBV12-4

CDR3 DNA: TGTGCCATCAGTGAACCCGGGGGCGCATCCACTGAAGCTTTCTTT
CDR3 protein: CAISEPGGASTEAFF
clone size: many
J gene: TRBJ1-1
D gene: NA
V gene: TRBV10-3

CDR3 DNA: TGTGCCAGCAGCATGGGGGCAGGGGTTCGGACTGAAGCTTTCTTT
CDR3 protein: CASSMGAGVRTEAFF
clone size: NA
J gene: TRBJ1-1
D gene: NA
V gene: TRBV7-2

CDR3 DNA: TGTGCCAGCAGTCTTAGACAGGTTGAAGAGCAGTACTTC
CDR3 protein: CASSLRQVEEQYF
clone size: many
J gene: TRBJ2-7
D gene: NA
V gene: TRBV7-9

CDR3 DNA: TGTGCCAGTAGTCCCTCCGGGAGGGCAAACACTGAAGCTTTCTTT
CDR3 protein: CASSPSGRANTEAFF
clone size: NA
J gene: TRBJ1-1
D gene: NA
V gene: TRBV19

CDR3 DNA: TGTGCCAGCAGCTTAAAGGGTAGCTCCTACAATGAGCAGTTCTTC
CDR3 protein: CASSLKGSSYNEQFF
clone size: many
J gene: TRBJ2-1
D gene: NA
V gene: TRBV7-3

CDR3 DNA: TGCGCCAGCAGCCAAGGGTTCTCTTACACCGGGGAGCTGTTTTTT
CDR3 protein: CASSQGFSYTGELFF
clone size: NA
J gene: TRBJ2-2
D gene: NA
V gene: TRBV4-1

CDR3 DNA: TGCAGTGCTAGCCAATATTATCAAGGGGGATATCAGCCCCAGCATTTT
CDR3 protein: CSASQYYQGGYQPQHF
clone size: many
J gene: TRBJ1-5
D gene: NA
V gene: TRBV20-1

CDR3 DNA: TGTGCCAGCAGTTACTCGATCTCCGGGGTGCGGAACACCGGGGAGCTGTTTTTT
CDR3 protein: CASSYSISGVRNTGELFF
clone size: NA
J gene: TRBJ2-2
D gene: NA
V gene: TRBV6-2/TRBV6-3

CDR3 DNA: TGTGCCAGCAGCTTTGGGCAGGAGGGAGCTGAAGCTTTCTTT
CDR3 protein: CASSFGQEGAEAFF
clone size: NA
J gene: TRBJ1-1
D gene: NA
V gene: TRBV7-9

CDR3 DNA: TGCAGTGCTAGTGCAGGGGCGGGGCGGGGATCCTACGAGCAGTACTTC
CDR3 protein: CSASAGAGRGSYEQYF
clone size: NA
J gene: TRBJ2-7
D gene: NA
V gene: TRBV20-1

CDR3 DNA: TGTGCCAGCTCAAGTACTCAAACACGGGCCTACACCTTC
CDR3 protein: CASSSTQTRAYTF
clone size: many
J gene: TRBJ1-2
D gene: NA
V gene: TRBV2

CDR3 DNA: TGTGCCATCGGGGACTACGACAATGAGCAGTTCTTC
CDR3 protein: CAIGDYDNEQFF
clone size: NA
J gene: TRBJ2-1
D gene: TRBD2
V gene: TRBV10-3

CDR3 DNA: TGTGCCATCCAGAGGCTAGCGGGAGGAGATACGCAGTATTTT
CDR3 protein: CAIQRLAGGDTQYF
clone size: NA
J gene: TRBJ2-3
D gene: TRBD2
V gene: TRBV6-2/TRBV6-3

CDR3 DNA: TGTGCCAGCAGCTTAGCGGGGGACGGGACTGACACCTACAATGAGCAGTTCTTC
CDR3 protein: CASSLAGDGTDTYNEQFF
clone size: many
J gene: TRBJ2-1
D gene: NA
V gene: TRBV7-8

CDR3 DNA: TGCAGTGCTAGAACTAGCGGGATTTACGAGCAGTACTTC
CDR3 protein: CSARTSGIYEQYF
clone size: many
J gene: TRBJ2-7
D gene: TRBD2
V gene: TRBV20-1

CDR3 DNA: TGTGCCAGCAGCTCTGGCGGGGGCCCCAGCACAGATACGCAGTATTTT
CDR3 protein: CASSSGGGPSTDTQYF
clone size: NA
J gene: TRBJ2-3
D gene: NA
V gene: TRBV7-2

CDR3 DNA: TGTGCCATCAGTGGGGGACTAGCGGGAGAGATCGGGGAGCTGTTTTTT
CDR3 protein: CAISGGLAGEIGELFF
clone size: few
J gene: TRBJ2-2
D gene: TRBD2
V gene: TRBV10-3

CDR3 DNA: TGTGCCAGCAGTGGGAGGGCCTCCTACGAGCAGTACTTC
CDR3 protein: CASSGRASYEQYF
clone size: many
J gene: TRBJ2-7
D gene: TRBD2
V gene: TRBV27

CDR3 DNA: TGTGCCTGGAGTAAGCGGGAGGGCCACAATGAGCAGTTCTTC
CDR3 protein: CAWSKREGHNEQFF
clone size: few
J gene: TRBJ2-1
D gene: TRBD2
V gene: TRBV30

CDR3 DNA: TGCAGTGCCCGGGGGACAGGGGATTTCTACGAGCAGTACTTC
CDR3 protein: CSARGTGDFYEQYF
clone size: few
J gene: TRBJ2-7
D gene: TRBD1
V gene: TRBV20-1

CDR3 DNA: TGTGCCAGCAGGCGGACTAGCGGAGAGACCCAGTACTTC
CDR3 protein: CASRRTSGETQYF
clone size: many
J gene: TRBJ2-5
D gene: TRBD2
V gene: TRBV5-6

CDR3 DNA: TGTGCCAGCAGCTCGTATCCGGGTGGGTACGAGCAGTACTTC
CDR3 protein: CASSSYPGGYEQYF
clone size: few
J gene: TRBJ2-7
D gene: NA
V gene: TRBV7-3

CDR3 DNA: TGTGCCAGCAGCATGGGGACAGACTATGGCTACACCTTC
CDR3 protein: CASSMGTDYGYTF
clone size: few
J gene: TRBJ1-2
D gene: TRBD1
V gene: TRBV27

CDR3 DNA: TGTGCCAGCAGAAAATCCGGGACAGCCTACAATGAGCAGTTCTTC
CDR3 protein: CASRKSGTAYNEQFF
clone size: many
J gene: TRBJ2-1
D gene: TRBD1
V gene: TRBV12-3/TRBV12-4

CDR3 DNA: TGTGCCAGCAGTTGGATTAGCAGTCCCTACAATGAGCAGTTCTTC
CDR3 protein: CASSWISSPYNEQFF
clone size: many
J gene: TRBJ2-1
D gene: NA
V gene: TRBV12-3/TRBV12-4

CDR3 DNA: TGTGCCAGCAGCACCGGTTGGGGTTGGGATGTCAGGCAGTACTTC
CDR3 protein: CASSTGWGWDVRQYF
clone size: many
J gene: TRBJ2-7
D gene: NA
V gene: TRBV28

CDR3 DNA: TGTGCCAGCAGCGACAGGGGCTACAATGAGCAGTTCTTC
CDR3 protein: CASSDRGYNEQFF
clone size: few
J gene: TRBJ2-1
D gene: TRBD1
V gene: TRBV9

CDR3 DNA: TGTGCCAGCAGCTTGGCCCTCCTCAATGAGCAGTTCTTC
CDR3 protein: CASSLALLNEQFF
clone size: many
J gene: TRBJ2-1
D gene: NA
V gene: TRBV5-5

CDR3 DNA: TGTGCCAGCAGCCAAGGGGATGAGCAGTTCTTC
CDR3 protein: CASSQGDEQFF
clone size: many
J gene: TRBJ2-1
D gene: NA
V gene: TRBV3-1

CDR3 DNA: TGTGCCAGTCCCACAGGGGAGGGTGCTGGCTACACCTTC
CDR3 protein: CASPTGEGAGYTF
clone size: many
J gene: TRBJ1-2
D gene: TRBD1
V gene: TRBV30

CDR3 DNA: TGTGCCAGCAGCGCGAGAGAAGGGACAGGGGGCATACGGTCTAGCACAGATACGCAGTATTTT
CDR3 protein: CASSAREGTGGIRSSTDTQYF
clone size: NA
J gene: TRBJ2-3
D gene: TRBD1
V gene: TRBV9

CDR3 DNA: TGTGCCAGCAGTTCCAACACTGTGGGGCCTGAAGCTTTCTTT
CDR3 protein: CASSSNTVGPEAFF
clone size: many
J gene: TRBJ1-1
D gene: NA
V gene: TRBV27

CDR3 DNA: TGCAGCGTGGGGGACGGTTCCTACGAGCAGTACTTC
CDR3 protein: CSVGDGSYEQYF
clone size: NA
J gene: TRBJ2-7
D gene: NA
V gene: TRBV29-1

CDR3 DNA: TGCGCCAGCAGCCCGGACTTGGGACAGGCCTTCAATGAGCAGTTCTTC
CDR3 protein: CASSPDLGQAFNEQFF
clone size: few
J gene: TRBJ2-1
D gene: TRBD1
V gene: TRBV5-1

CDR3 DNA: TGTGCCATCACTAGCGGGAGCTACAATGAGCAGTTCTTC
CDR3 protein: CAITSGSYNEQFF
clone size: few
J gene: TRBJ2-1
D gene: TRBD2
V gene: TRBV10-3